Below, 10 T cell receptor beta chains from the same sample are listed, as sequenced in a study of T cells in localized non-small cell lung cancer. The repertoire was sequenced with immunoSEQ multiplex PCR; TCRdb's copy has only in-frame clones and lacks some. Of under 100,000 clones in the sample, approximately 90% were seen once. The sample was peripheral blood, taken before any cancer treatment. These receptors were obtained from a woman aged 40-70 years with stage I squamous cell lung carcinoma.

J is TRBJ2-1 and V is TRBV6-1, with TRBD2 identical over 11 bases. V dropped 8 bases and J dropped 4; count of bases not matched to a gene: 4. CDR3 length: 14 residues. Germline assignment: CDR1 MNHNS and CDR2 SASEGT. CDR3 sequence: CASSSGGRYNEQFF. In nucleotides, the CDR3 is TGTGCCAGCTCTAGCGGGGGGCGGTACAATGAGCAGTTCTTC.

In its sample, this clone was seen once. The V call is TRBV7-6, the J call TRBJ1-3; possibly TRBD1 for D (5 bases). This CDR3 region has 17 residues. Germline V gene sequence: CDR1 SGHVS, CDR2 FNYEAQ. V was trimmed by 2 bases and J by 0 bases, leaving 14 bases between them. The CDR3 region has the DNA TGTGCCAGCAGCTTATCATCCGGGGCCCTCTCTGGAAACACCATATATTTT. Translating it yields CASSLSSGALSGNTIYF.

The chain employs TRBV19 and TRBJ1-5; unclear D gene. V was cut by 6 bases and J by 4 bases, with 19 bases left in between. Germline V lookup: CDR1 LNHDA, CDR2 SQIVND (reference sequence). The length of the CDR3 is 16 residues. The CDR3 spells CASRPGGVEGNQPQHF. The CDR3 region has the DNA TGTGCCAGTAGACCCGGAGGAGTCGAGGGAAATCAGCCCCAGCATTTT.

In its sample, this clone was seen a few times. One junction end disagrees with the germline gene, perhaps due to a read error. J is TRBJ1-1 and V is TRBV9; no firm D call. The germline V gene has CDR1 SGDLS and CDR2 YYNGEE. This CDR3 has 14 residues. CDR3 sequence: CASSHGRTNNEAFF. The CDR3 coding sequence is TGTGCCAGCAGCCACGGACGGACTAACAATGAAGCTTTCTTT.

The V call is TRBV6-5, the J call TRBJ1-1; TRBD1 aligns across 10 bases. This CDR3 is built from 12 residues. Germline trimming cut 5 bases from V and 8 bases from J; bases unmatched to any gene: 2. Germline V lookup: CDR1 MNHEY, CDR2 SVGAGI. As DNA, the CDR3 is TGTGCCAGCAGTCGACAGGGGGCCGAAGCTTTCTTT. This translates into CASSRQGAEAFF.

The chain uses TRBV20-1 and TRBJ1-1; no clear D. The germline V gene encodes CDR1 DFQATT and CDR2 SNEGSKA (reference sequence). V gave up 4 bases and J gave up 3 bases, with 3 bases separating them. The CDR3 has 10 residues. CDR3 in DNA: TGCAGTGCTAAATACACTGAAGCTTTCTTT. Translated: CSAKYTEAFF.

The V gene is TRBV30, the J gene TRBJ1-1; D is unresolved. CDR1 GTSNPN and CDR2 SVGIG come from the germline V gene (reference sequence). The CDR3 consists of 13 residues. V was cut by 0 bases and J by 4 bases, with 9 bases left in between. The CDR3 protein is CAWSVGSGTEAFF. For the CDR3, the DNA is TGTGCCTGGAGTGTAGGGTCCGGCACTGAAGCTTTCTTT.

This clone was counted only a few times. This chain uses TRBV4-1 with TRBJ1-3; TRBD1 is a possible D gene (5 bases). The V gene lost 3 bases and the J gene lost 3 bases, with 15 bases spanning the gap. The germline V gene has CDR1 MGHRA and CDR2 YSYEKL. The CDR3 is 16 amino acids. CDR3 coding DNA: TGCGCCAGCAGCCATGGGAGGGGCATTTTTGGAAACACCATATATTTT. It encodes CASSHGRGIFGNTIYF.

For this clone: A junction boundary mismatches the germline segment, possibly from a read error. The chain is built from TRBV6-1 and TRBJ1-1, with D perhaps TRBD1 (6 bases). The CDR3 length is 14 residues. Germline V gives CDR1 MNHNS, CDR2 SASEGT. The DNA of the CDR3 is TGTGCCAGCAGCGAAGGGGGGATTAGGGCTGAAGCTTTCTTT. Amino acid sequence: CASSEGGIRAEAFF.

The V and J genes are TRBV19 and TRBJ2-5; D remains unclear. From germline, CDR1 is LNHDA and CDR2 SQIVND (reference sequence). V was shortened by 4 bases and J by 2 bases, with 2 bases between the two germline ends. The CDR3 is made up of 11 amino acids. CDR3 in amino acids: CASSKQETQYF. CDR3 coding DNA: TGTGCCAGTAGTAAACAAGAGACCCAGTACTTC.